This TCR beta chain was identified during a study of somatic mutations in cytotoxic T cells in rheumatoid arthritis. General observations from the study: In about an eighth of the 65 patients, the largest CD8+ clone exceeded 20% of CD8+ cells.

The length of the CDR3 is 16 residues. From germline, CDR1 is SSHAT and CDR2 FNYEAQ (reference sequence). The V end was cut by 6 bases, the J end by 4 bases, with 19 bases between. This clone appeared a single time. The antigen remains undetermined. Assay: immunoSEQ multiplex PCR; the TCRdb copy retains only in-frame clones and omits some. This sample carries more than 15,000 clones, about 77% of them seen once, and the ten largest clones take 15% to 20%. The specimen was CD8+ T cells sorted from blood. The chain carries TRBV7-7 and TRBJ1-3, with D perhaps matching TRBD1 (5 bases). The sequence derives from an adult with rheumatoid arthritis. CDR3 residues: CASRPTGTSSGNTIYF. The CDR3 DNA sequence: TGTGCCAGCAGGCCGACCGGGACCTCGAGCGGAAACACCATATATTTT.